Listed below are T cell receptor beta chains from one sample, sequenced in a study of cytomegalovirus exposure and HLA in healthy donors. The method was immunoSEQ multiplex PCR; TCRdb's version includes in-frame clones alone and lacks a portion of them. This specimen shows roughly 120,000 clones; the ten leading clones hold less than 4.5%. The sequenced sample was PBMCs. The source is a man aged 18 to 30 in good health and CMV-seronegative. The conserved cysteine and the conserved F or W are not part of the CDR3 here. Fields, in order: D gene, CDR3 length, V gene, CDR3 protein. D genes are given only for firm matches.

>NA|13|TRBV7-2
ASTLGRVPWEKLF
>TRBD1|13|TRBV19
ASRDRGSGNQPQH
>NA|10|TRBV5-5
ASSLSPPGAF
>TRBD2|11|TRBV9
ASSAGLANEQF
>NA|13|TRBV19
ASSIQGTGGTEAF
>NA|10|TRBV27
ASSGGRYEQY
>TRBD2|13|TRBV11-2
ASSASGANTGELF
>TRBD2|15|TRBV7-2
ASSLGGLAGVAGELF
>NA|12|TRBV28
ASSPHRGRNTIY
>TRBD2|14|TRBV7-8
ASSSRTSGHNNEQF
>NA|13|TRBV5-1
ASSLEYSLVYEQY
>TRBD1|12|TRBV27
ASTQGGRKTEAF
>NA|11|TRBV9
ASSVSVVTEAF
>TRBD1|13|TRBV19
ASSRTGFGNQPQH
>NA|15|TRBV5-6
ASSRWDFRSSYNEQF
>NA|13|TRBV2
ASSVEGGGRQTQY
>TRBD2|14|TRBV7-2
ASSPGGHEITDTQY
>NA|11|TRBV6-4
ASSDRRADTQY
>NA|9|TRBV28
AILVNYGYT
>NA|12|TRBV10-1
DSIFGRYSYEQY
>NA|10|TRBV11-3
ASSARVGELF
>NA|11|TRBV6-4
ASSVGENQPQH
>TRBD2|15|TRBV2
ASSQMPGLAGVGELF
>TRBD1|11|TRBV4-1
ASSQSRDREQY
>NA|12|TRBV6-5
ASSYSGGNYGYT
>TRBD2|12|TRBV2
ASREREGRNEQF
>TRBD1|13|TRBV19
ASSDRGRIRGAQH
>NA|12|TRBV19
ASSIELPGQPQH
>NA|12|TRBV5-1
ASSLKDSQETQY
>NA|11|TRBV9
ASSSSGRQGRI
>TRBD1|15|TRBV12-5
ASGLGRDRAFRYGYT
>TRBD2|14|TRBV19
ASSTLAGGPAGELF
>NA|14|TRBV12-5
ASGLVGYGHYNEQF
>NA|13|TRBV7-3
ASSLSGYNGETQY
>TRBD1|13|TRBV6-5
ASSLYRGSGQPQH
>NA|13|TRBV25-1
ASSTPMGRVTEAF
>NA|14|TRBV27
ASSSPDSKNTGELF
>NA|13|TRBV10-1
ASSDPIITREELF
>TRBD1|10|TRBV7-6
ATVDRDYGYT
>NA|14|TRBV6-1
ASSEGIGGAGQPQH
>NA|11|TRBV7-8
ASSLTGNTEAF
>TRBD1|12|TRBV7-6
ASSLRTGGETQY
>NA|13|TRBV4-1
ASSQDRGRNTEAF
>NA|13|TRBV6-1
ASTPFGGPTGELF
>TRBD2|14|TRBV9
ASSLGTSGIYNEQF
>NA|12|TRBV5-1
ASSLLSGDYEQY
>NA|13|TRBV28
ASSSYRVGTYEQY
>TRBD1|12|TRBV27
ASGPDRDHYGYT
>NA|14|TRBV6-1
ASSEWVAKPGNEQF
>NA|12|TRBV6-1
ASSELDLSYEQY
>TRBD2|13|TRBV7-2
ASSFTSGTSYEQY
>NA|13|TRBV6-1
ASSETGYSGDTQY
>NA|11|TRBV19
ASSGSGVDEQY
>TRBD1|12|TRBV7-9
ASSSSTGVYGYT
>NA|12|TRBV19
ASNQGLAQETQY
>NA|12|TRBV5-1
ASSGAVQNYGYT
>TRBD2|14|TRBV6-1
ASSASSGVNTGELF
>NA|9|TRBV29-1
SSQFGTEAF
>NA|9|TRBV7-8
ASSLSYEQY
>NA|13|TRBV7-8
ASSLLPVNSYEQY